The rows below give T cell receptor beta chains drawn from one sample of a study of somatic mutations in cytotoxic T cells in rheumatoid arthritis. Assay: immunoSEQ multiplex PCR; the TCRdb copy retains only in-frame clones and omits some. The table shows about 11,000 clones, with roughly 69% occurring only once. Material for sequencing was CD8+ T cells sorted from blood. The receptors come from a woman aged 40 to 50 in good health. Each CDR3 is given with its conserved first and last residue. D genes are given only for firm matches. A row's size may be missing; if present it is once, few, many or a size class.

>NA|TRBV7-2|TRBD2|TRBJ2-2
CASSTVAGTNTGELFF
TGTGCCAGCAGTACGGTAGCGGGGACCAACACCGGGGAGCTGTTTTTT
>NA|TRBV6-1|TRBD2|TRBJ2-1
CASTRLAGGNEQFF
TGTGCCAGCACTCGACTAGCGGGAGGCAATGAGCAGTTCTTC
>NA|TRBV27|TRBD2|TRBJ2-1
CASSLSGGAGNEQFF
TGTGCCAGCAGTTTAAGCGGGGGGGCAGGGAATGAGCAGTTCTTC
>NA|TRBV5-1|NA|TRBJ2-1
CASSLVRYNEQFF
TGCGCCAGCAGCTTGGTCAGATACAATGAGCAGTTCTTC
>few|TRBV7-6|NA|TRBJ1-1
CASSGTGLSEAFF
TGTGCCAGCAGCGGTACAGGGTTAAGTGAAGCTTTCTTT
>once|TRBV2|TRBD2|TRBJ2-5
CAIQNRGEETQYF
TGTGCCATCCAAAACCGGGGGGAAGAGACCCAGTACTTC
>NA|TRBV30|NA|TRBJ2-2
CAWTDNTGELFF
TGTGCCTGGACGGACAACACCGGGGAGCTGTTTTTT
>NA|TRBV5-6|NA|TRBJ2-4
CASSFSGRNIQYF
TGTGCCAGCAGCTTCTCAGGGAGGAACATTCAGTACTTC
>NA|TRBV10-3|NA|TRBJ1-2
CAIGGSSTSGYTF
TGTGCCATCGGGGGGTCATCAACCAGTGGCTACACCTTC
>NA|TRBV11-2|NA|TRBJ2-3
CASSLARFTDTQYF
TGTGCCAGCAGCTTAGCCAGGTTCACAGATACGCAGTATTTT
>NA|TRBV9|NA|TRBJ1-2
CASSAPADRYGYTF
TGTGCCAGCAGCGCCCCCGCGGACAGATATGGCTACACCTTC
>NA|TRBV27|TRBD2|TRBJ2-3
CASSPGLAGPARLDTQYF
TGTGCCAGCAGTCCGGGACTAGCGGGCCCTGCTAGATTAGATACGCAGTATTTT
>NA|TRBV6-4|NA|TRBJ2-2
CASSATALGELFF
TGTGCCAGCAGTGCGACTGCTCTCGGGGAGCTGTTTTTT
>NA|TRBV15|NA|TRBJ1-1
CATSSGSQGNTEAFF
TGTGCCACCAGCAGCGGATCACAGGGGAACACTGAAGCTTTCTTT
>NA|TRBV7-8|TRBD2|TRBJ2-1
CASSWGLAGVNNEQFF
TGTGCCAGCAGCTGGGGACTAGCGGGAGTCAACAATGAGCAGTTCTTC
>few|TRBV9|TRBD2|TRBJ2-7
CASSVSAGVTYEQYF
TGTGCCAGCAGCGTATCGGCGGGAGTCACCTACGAGCAGTACTTC
>NA|TRBV18|TRBD2|TRBJ2-1
CASSPPRTSGTTYNEQFF
TGTGCCAGCTCACCACCGAGAACTAGCGGTACCACCTACAATGAGCAGTTCTTC
>NA|TRBV10-2|TRBD1|TRBJ1-1
CASKLWTGDTEAFF
TGCGCCAGCAAACTATGGACAGGGGACACTGAAGCTTTCTTT
>NA|TRBV6-6|NA|TRBJ1-2
CASSYGGGINYGYTF
TGTGCCAGCAGTTACGGGGGCGGGATCAACTATGGCTACACCTTC
>NA|TRBV19|TRBD1|TRBJ1-2
CASSETGTWGYTF
TGTGCCAGTAGTGAGACAGGGACTTGGGGCTACACCTTC
>once|TRBV7-8|NA|TRBJ1-2
CASSLRAGRADYGYTF
TGTGCCAGCAGCTTAAGGGCAGGGCGGGCGGACTATGGCTACACCTTC
>few|TRBV5-6|TRBD2|TRBJ2-3
CASSFPGTRNPDTQYF
TGTGCCAGCAGCTTCCCCGGGACTAGGAATCCAGATACGCAGTATTTT
>NA|TRBV6-6|NA|TRBJ1-1
CASSAEQGDEAFF
TGTGCCAGCAGTGCCGAACAGGGAGATGAAGCTTTCTTT
>NA|TRBV5-1|TRBD1|TRBJ1-1
CASSDGTGPNTEAFF
TGCGCCAGCAGCGACGGGACAGGCCCGAACACTGAAGCTTTCTTT
>NA|TRBV7-6|NA|TRBJ1-6
CASRKEGNSPLHF
TGTGCCAGCCGGAAGGAGGGGAATTCACCCCTCCACTTT
>NA|TRBV27|NA|TRBJ1-5
CASSLSGTAINQPQHF
TGTGCCAGCAGTTTATCGGGGACGGCGATAAATCAGCCCCAGCATTTT
>NA|TRBV10-3|NA|TRBJ2-2
CAISNSGELFF
TGTGCCATCAGTAACAGCGGGGAGCTGTTTTTT
>NA|TRBV4-3|NA|TRBJ2-6
CASSQVSSGANVLTF
TGCGCCAGCAGCCAGGTTAGCTCTGGGGCCAACGTCCTGACTTTC
>NA|TRBV4-3|TRBD1|TRBJ2-1
CASSLRQGSYNEQFF
TGCGCCAGCAGCCTTCGACAGGGCTCCTACAATGAGCAGTTCTTC
>once|TRBV7-9|NA|TRBJ2-4
CASSLSLAKNIQYF
TGTGCCAGCAGCTTATCGCTAGCCAAAAACATTCAGTACTTC
>NA|TRBV5-5|NA|TRBJ1-2
CPRRYGYTF
TGTCCCCGCCGTTATGGCTACACCTTC
>NA|TRBV6-6|NA|TRBJ1-5
CASSYRGSNQPQHF
TGTGCCAGCAGTTACAGAGGGAGCAATCAGCCCCAGCATTTT
>NA|TRBV6-5|NA|TRBJ2-1
CASRATGVFYNEQFF
TGTGCCAGCAGGGCCACAGGAGTCTTCTACAATGAGCAGTTCTTC
>NA|TRBV18|NA|TRBJ1-4
CASSPDREHEKLFF
TGTGCCAGCTCACCGGACAGAGAACATGAAAAACTGTTTTTT
>NA|TRBV10-3|NA|TRBJ1-2
CAIGESSTSGYTF
TGTGCCATCGGGGAGTCATCAACCAGTGGCTACACCTTC
>NA|TRBV30|NA|TRBJ2-7
CASRWGYEQYF
TGTGCCTCCCGGTGGGGGTACGAGCAGTACTTC
>NA|TRBV7-9|TRBD1|TRBJ1-1
CASSLGTGVGAEAFF
TGTGCCAGCAGCTTAGGAACAGGGGTAGGGGCTGAAGCTTTCTTT
>NA|TRBV5-4|NA|TRBJ2-7
CASSLSQRSSYEQYF
TGTGCCAGCAGCTTGAGCCAGCGGAGCTCCTACGAGCAGTACTTC
>NA|TRBV7-8|NA|TRBJ2-1
CASSLGSRPNEQFF
TGTGCCAGCAGCTTAGGCTCCCGGCCCAATGAGCAGTTCTTC